The clone carrying this T cell receptor (beta chain) was counted only a few times. The V gene lost 5 bases and the J gene lost 7 bases, with 6 bases spanning the gap. Germline V lookup: CDR1 KGHSH, CDR2 LQKENI. The CDR3 has 11 amino acids. One entry per CDR3 protein results from TCRdb running MiXCR on the 5' RACE reads. Among fewer than 500,000 distinct CDR3 sequences listed, 20% to 25% were seen once. The record originates from a study of identical twins. The data were also submitted as part of a second study, on T cells expressing NK-cell markers. According to that study: No clear determination of HCMV specificity was made for expanded NKG2C+ T cell clones.

The clonotype was recovered from a woman aged 18-30 years in good health. This sequence joins TRBV18 and TRBJ2-1; D remains ambiguous. The sample taken for sequencing was CD4+ T cells sorted from blood. CDR3 region: CASSVLNEQFF. The CDR3 DNA reads TGTGCCAGCTCAGTGTTGAATGAGCAGTTCTTC.